This T cell receptor beta chain comes out of a study of CD8+ T cells in alopecia areata. Study-wide points: Scalp data also include sequences from resident alphabeta T cells of normal skin. During tofacitinib treatment, many expanded lesional clones remained in scalp and blood.

A remark on this clone: Its antigen is not known.

The sample's treatment: oral pan-JAK inhibitor, 5-10 mg twice daily. Punch biopsies of lesional scalp, plus peripheral blood, were taken from alopecia areata patients. Using a FACSAria, the CD4+ and CD8+ T cells were sorted from the PBMCs. Following extraction, RNA underwent reverse transcription to cDNA, which served as the sequencing template. TCRdb keeps only in-frame clones here, not all; method: immunoSEQ multiplex PCR. The table shows more than 200,000 clones, with over 60% occurring only once. CDR3 size: 14 residues. CDR1 GTSNPN and CDR2 SVGIG come from the germline V gene (reference sequence). Trimming took 4 bases from V and 7 from J, leaving 14 bases between them.

The sequence was obtained from a human donor with alopecia areata. The material was CD4+ T cells sorted from blood, obtained at week 4, from a patient treated with tofacitinib. V usage is TRBV30 and J usage is TRBJ1-6; TRBD1 might be the D (5 bases). The CDR3 DNA is TGTGCCTGGACCCCCGGGGGGTCGAATTCACCCCTCCACTTT. This codes for CAWTPGGSNSPLHF.